This TCR beta chain was sequenced in a study of blood T cell repertoires in COVID-19 (dated by TCRdb to 2020 to 2021). In terms of the full investigation: Samples covering the acute and convalescent phases of COVID-19 were provided by collaborators in the United States, Italy and Spain. Nearly every sample came with metadata listing a de-identified subject ID, COVID-19 status, age in years and sex. The samples were drawn from two sources: the first 160 participants of the ongoing ImmuneRACE study, and 1,254 subjects contributed by 6 global collaborators. Subjects who had been exposed to COVID-19, were actively infected with it, or had recovered from it provided the deeply sampled blood TCRbeta repertoires that made up the dataset. The material from the prospective study consisted of cDNA or gDNA derived from T cells, B-cell-depleted T cells, or PBMCs. The repertoires were made available in a free public database intended to serve as a resource for research on the immune response to SARS-CoV-2. Where available, HLA class I and class II types were obtained from metadata supplied by the sample provider rather than from assay-based typing. Summary of the overall study and its limitations: How much clinical and demographic metadata was included differed by source and by participant, and the metadata was provided uncurated.

TCRbeta CDR3 regions were amplified from genomic DNA using the immunoSEQ Assay, a bias-controlled multiplex PCR. Processing in the source paper ran as follows. The number of nucleated cells in each sample was estimated by amplification of reference gene primers within the assay. Sequence reads were collapsed and filtered to measure the absolute abundance of every unique TCRbeta CDR3 rearrangement. For each sample, productive Simpson clonality was calculated as the square root of Simpson's diversity index over productive rearrangements. Imported from immuneACCESS, the table was reduced by TCRdb to in-frame sequences with V and J called. These copies leave out some clones; in studies compared against another copy, an unresolved V gene accounts for under half, and the cause of the remainder is not known. V and J calls and clone size are copied from that table; D and trimming were computed from the DNA. The sample has about 130,000 clones on record, around 89% of them singletons. The ten largest clones add up to around 20% of the sample.

The collaborating institutions used their own protocols to collect whole blood in K2EDTA tubes. Collaborator samples were shipped for TCRbeta analysis as frozen whole blood, isolated PBMCs, or DNA extracted from either sample type. Worth noting for this clone: This clone's antigen is unknown. Base qualities were left out, and no much larger clone turns up one base away.

Cut back by 2 bases and 4 bases, the V and J ends lie 11 bases apart. Per the germline V gene, MGHDK is the CDR1 and SYGVNS is the CDR2. From cysteine to phenylalanine, the CDR3 is 15 amino acids long. Only CDR3 DNA remains: 45 bases, in frame from the first base. This clonotype originated in a man aged 45 to 65 with active or convalescent COVID-19. The rearrangement combines TRBV25-1 with TRBJ2-2; TRBD1 is perhaps the D gene, given 5 matching bases. Sequencing input: peripheral blood. The CDR3 region: CASSEAGRPTGELFF. In nucleotides, the sequence is TGTGCCAGCAGTGAAGCAGGGCGACCCACCGGGGAGCTGTTTTTT. Supplemented by the reference TRBV25-1 and TRBJ2-2 proteins around the CDR3, the complete variable domain is EADIYQTPRYLVIGTGKKITLECSQTMGHDKMYWYQQDPGMELHLIHYSYGVNSTEKGDLSSESTVSRIRTEHFPLTLESARPSHTSQYLCASSEAGRPTGELFFGEGSRLTVL.